Listed below are T cell receptor beta chains from one sample, sequenced in a study of cytomegalovirus exposure and HLA in healthy donors. TCRdb's table, derived via immunoSEQ multiplex PCR, lists solely in-frame clones and lacks some. The data show roughly 160,000 clones, approximately 84% seen once. Source material: PBMCs. The receptors derive from a boy between 2 and 15 years old in good health and CMV-seronegative. CDR3s leave out the opening cysteine and the closing phenylalanine or tryptophan. The order of the fields is CDR3 length, clone size, V gene, J gene, CDR3 protein. The size of a clone is reported for some rows only, either as once, few or many, or as a class for expanded clones.

>9|-|TRBV20-1|TRBJ2-1
SARLNNEQF
>12|-|TRBV27|TRBJ2-1
ASSYGLAVNEQF
>14|-|TRBV19|TRBJ2-3
ASSDQLQGGTDTQY
>11|-|TRBV28|TRBJ2-7
ASSLAGEYEQY
>15|-|TRBV7-2|TRBJ2-6
ASSPGLAGFGANVLT
>10|-|TRBV19|TRBJ1-1
ASSMTGVEAF
>12|few|TRBV30|TRBJ2-3
AWNQIFSTDTQY
>13|-|TRBV2|TRBJ1-2
ASQRQQTTNYGYT
>13|-|TRBV6-5|TRBJ1-4
ASRPDRDRNEKLF
>14|-|TRBV21-1|TRBJ1-2
ASSKVCSGGGYGYT
>15|-|TRBV27|TRBJ2-2
ASSLGGRGANTGELF
>13|-|TRBV28|TRBJ2-3
ASSFPSGGTDTQY
>15|-|TRBV4-2|TRBJ2-5
ASSRARTSYIQETQY
>12|-|TRBV27|TRBJ1-4
ASSFRARNEKLF
>19|-|TRBV5-1|TRBJ2-3
ASSLLGLAGPSYPSTDTQY
>13|-|TRBV7-9|TRBJ2-5
ASIPWGTGEETQY
>14|-|TRBV19|TRBJ2-3
ASSSPGQGGTDTQY
>13|-|TRBV7-9|TRBJ1-2
ASSPSGSERVGYT
>12|-|TRBV5-1|TRBJ2-3
ASSFSGDTDTQY
>12|once|TRBV27|TRBJ2-1
ASSPSGRYNEQF
>16|-|TRBV23-1|TRBJ2-2
ASSQSGLLAGEGGELF
>13|-|TRBV19|TRBJ2-1
ASSPGTGGGNEQF
>13|-|TRBV10-1|TRBJ1-2
ASSHRDRRNYGYT
>11|-|TRBV7-6|TRBJ2-1
ASSSTEYNEQF
>12|-|TRBV28|TRBJ1-2
ASRESTNYGGYT
>14|-|TRBV27|TRBJ2-7
ASSLLAGTPRYEQY
>12|-|TRBV5-1|TRBJ2-2
ASSLVTDTGELF
>15|-|TRBV11-2|TRBJ1-2
ASSFLTGTGGNYGYT
>12|-|TRBV10-1|TRBJ2-7
ASSESARGYEQY
>12|-|TRBV11-2|TRBJ1-1
ASSLAVRRTEAF
>15|-|TRBV15|TRBJ2-3
ATSLSGYRADTDTQY
>12|once|TRBV6-5|-
ATVGGEFPYEQY
>13|-|TRBV19|TRBJ1-5
ASSIDSRGRPTQH
>13|-|TRBV15|TRBJ2-1
ATSRSSTARVEQF
>12|-|TRBV7-9|TRBJ2-2
ASSSHSGGGELF
>12|-|TRBV19|TRBJ1-6
ASSMVDRGSPLH
>10|few|TRBV29-1|TRBJ1-1
SGSLQGSEAF
>12|-|TRBV7-9|TRBJ1-1
ASSFYRENTEAF
>11|-|TRBV28|TRBJ2-1
ASSFGARGEQF
>15|-|TRBV11-1|TRBJ2-1
ASSQGLAGGNTDEQF
>14|-|TRBV7-6|TRBJ2-7
ASSPTSGTESYEQY
>12|-|TRBV7-6|TRBJ2-5
ASSTLGAGETQY
>11|-|TRBV5-1|TRBJ2-1
ASSLGAGNEQF
>16|once|TRBV29-1|TRBJ2-1
SVEDWGIQGSSYNEQF
>14|-|TRBV28|TRBJ1-1
ASSLEAEVPNTEAF
>16|-|TRBV21-1|TRBJ2-7
ASSKWASGRPKGNEQY